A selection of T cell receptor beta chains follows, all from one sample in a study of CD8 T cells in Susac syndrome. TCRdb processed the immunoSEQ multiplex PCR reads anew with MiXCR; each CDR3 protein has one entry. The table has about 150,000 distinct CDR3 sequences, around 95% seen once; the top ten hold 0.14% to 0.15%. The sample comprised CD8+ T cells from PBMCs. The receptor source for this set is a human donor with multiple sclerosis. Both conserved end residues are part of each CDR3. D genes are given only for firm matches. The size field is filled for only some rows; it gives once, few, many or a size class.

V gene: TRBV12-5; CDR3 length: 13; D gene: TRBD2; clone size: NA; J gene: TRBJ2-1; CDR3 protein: CASGLVLGGEQFF; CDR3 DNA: TGTGCTAGTGGTTTGGTTCTGGGGGGGGAGCAGTTCTTC
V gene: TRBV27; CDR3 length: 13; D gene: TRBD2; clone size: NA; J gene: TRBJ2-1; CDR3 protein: CASSFGGVNEQFF; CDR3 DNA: TGTGCCAGCAGTTTTGGGGGGGTCAATGAGCAGTTCTTC
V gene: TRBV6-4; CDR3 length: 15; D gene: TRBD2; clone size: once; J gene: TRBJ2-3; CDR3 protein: CASSRAGRDTDTQYF; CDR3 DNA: TGTGCCAGCAGTAGGGCAGGGAGGGACACAGATACGCAGTATTTT
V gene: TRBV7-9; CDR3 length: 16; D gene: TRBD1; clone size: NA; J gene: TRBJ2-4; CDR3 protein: CASTPRTGGFKNIQYF; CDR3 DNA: TGTGCCAGCACCCCGAGGACAGGGGGATTCAAAAACATTCAGTACTTC
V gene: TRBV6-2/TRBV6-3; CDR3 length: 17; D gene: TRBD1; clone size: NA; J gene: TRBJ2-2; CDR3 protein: CASSYGGTGLYTGELFF; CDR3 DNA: TGTGCCAGCAGTTACGGAGGGACAGGGTTGTACACCGGGGAGCTGTTTTTT
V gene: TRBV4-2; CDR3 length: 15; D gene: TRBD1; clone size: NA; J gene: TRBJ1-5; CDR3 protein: CASSSTGALGQPQHF; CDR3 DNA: TGTGCCAGCAGCTCGACAGGGGCGCTAGGGCAGCCCCAGCATTTT
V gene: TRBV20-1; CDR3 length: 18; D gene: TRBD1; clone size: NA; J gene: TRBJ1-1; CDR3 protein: CSARDEDRGISWGTEAFF; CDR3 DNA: TGCAGTGCTAGGGATGAGGACAGGGGAATTTCTTGGGGCACTGAAGCTTTCTTT
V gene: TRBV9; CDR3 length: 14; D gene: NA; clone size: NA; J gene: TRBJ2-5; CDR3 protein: CASSLGRYQETQYF; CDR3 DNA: TGTGCCAGCAGCCTCGGCAGGTACCAAGAGACCCAGTACTTC
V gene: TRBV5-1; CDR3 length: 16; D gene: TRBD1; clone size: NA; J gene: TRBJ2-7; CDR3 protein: CASSLGGQGVAYEQYF; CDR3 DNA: TGCGCCAGCAGCTTGGGCGGACAGGGGGTTGCCTACGAGCAGTACTTC
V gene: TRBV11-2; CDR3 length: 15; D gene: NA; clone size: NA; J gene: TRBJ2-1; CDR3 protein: CASSFLEGGGNEQFF; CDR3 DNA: TGTGCCAGCAGCTTCCTAGAGGGGGGGGGCAATGAGCAGTTCTTC
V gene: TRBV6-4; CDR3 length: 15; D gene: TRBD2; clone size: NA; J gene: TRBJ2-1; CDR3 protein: CASSDSLGGYNEQFF; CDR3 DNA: TGTGCCAGCAGTGACTCGTTGGGGGGGTACAATGAGCAGTTCTTC
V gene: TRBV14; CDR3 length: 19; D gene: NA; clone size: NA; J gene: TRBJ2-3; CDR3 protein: CASSQDFRALGAATDTQYF; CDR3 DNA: TGTGCCAGCAGCCAAGATTTTAGGGCCCTGGGGGCTGCCACAGATACGCAGTATTTT
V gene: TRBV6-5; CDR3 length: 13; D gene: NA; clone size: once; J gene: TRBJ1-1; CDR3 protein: CASSYSGPPPTFF; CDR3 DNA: TGTGCCAGCAGTTACTCGGGTCCTCCGCCAACTTTCTTT
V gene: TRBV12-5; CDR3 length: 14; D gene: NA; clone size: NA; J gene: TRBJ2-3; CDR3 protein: CASGLVKTPDTQYF; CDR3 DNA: TGTGCTAGTGGTTTGGTAAAAACCCCAGATACGCAGTATTTT
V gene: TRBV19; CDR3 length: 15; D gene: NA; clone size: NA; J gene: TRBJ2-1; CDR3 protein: CASSIRPTGPNEQFF; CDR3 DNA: TGTGCCAGTAGTATTAGGCCGACGGGGCCCAATGAGCAGTTCTTC
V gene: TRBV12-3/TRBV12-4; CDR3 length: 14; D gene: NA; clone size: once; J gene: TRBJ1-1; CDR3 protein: CASSSAARGTEAFF; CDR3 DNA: TGTGCCAGCAGCTCAGCAGCCCGAGGCACTGAAGCTTTCTTT
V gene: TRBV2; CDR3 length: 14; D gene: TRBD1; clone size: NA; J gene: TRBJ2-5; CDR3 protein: CASSGGQGVETQYF; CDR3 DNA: TGTGCCAGCAGTGGGGGACAGGGGGTAGAGACCCAGTACTTC
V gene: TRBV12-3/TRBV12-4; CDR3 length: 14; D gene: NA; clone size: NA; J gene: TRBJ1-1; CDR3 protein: CASSLILQATEAFF; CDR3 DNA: TGTGCCAGCAGTTTAATTTTACAAGCCACTGAAGCTTTCTTT